This T cell receptor (beta chain) was identified during a study of blood T cell repertoires in COVID-19. Overall study context: Samples of COVID-19 (acute and convalescent) were obtained from the United States, Italy and Spain. T cells, B-cell-depleted T cells, or PBMCs provided the cDNA or gDNA that served as material.

In the authors' workflow: Reference gene primer amplification yielded estimated nucleated cell counts. Method: immunoSEQ multiplex PCR; TCRdb's copy keeps in-frame clones and lacks some. V and J calls and clone size are as listed in that table; D and trimming were resolved from the DNA. The data contain roughly 160,000 clones, around nine tenths of them singletons. This CDR3 is 15 amino acids long. Germline lookup yields CDR1 MRHNA and CDR2 SNTAGT. V lost 8 bases, J lost 2 bases, and 17 bases lay in between. The J gene is TRBJ2-3, the V gene TRBV6-4; tentatively, D is TRBD2 (7 bases). The TCR originated in a man over 45 with acute or convalescent COVID-19. The material sequenced was peripheral blood. The chain's CDR3 is CASSPGRGATDTQYF. The CDR3 nucleotides read TGTGCCAGCTCCCCTGGCCGGGGGGCCACAGATACGCAGTATTTT.